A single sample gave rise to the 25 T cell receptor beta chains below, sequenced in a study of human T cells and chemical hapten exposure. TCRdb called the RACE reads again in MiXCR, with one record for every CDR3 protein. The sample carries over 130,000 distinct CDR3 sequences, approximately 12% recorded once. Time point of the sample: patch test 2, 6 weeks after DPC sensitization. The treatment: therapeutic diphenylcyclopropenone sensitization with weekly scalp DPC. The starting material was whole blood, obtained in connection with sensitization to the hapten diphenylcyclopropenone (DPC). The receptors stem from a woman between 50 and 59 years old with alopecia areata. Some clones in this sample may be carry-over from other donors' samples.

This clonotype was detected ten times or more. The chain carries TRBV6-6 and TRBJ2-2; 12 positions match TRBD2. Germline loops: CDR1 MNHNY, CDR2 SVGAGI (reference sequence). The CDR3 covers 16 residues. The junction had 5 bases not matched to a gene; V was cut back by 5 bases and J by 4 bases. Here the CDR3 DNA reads TGTGCCAGCAGTCTAGCGGGAGGGCCGGGCACCGGGGAGCTGTTTTTT. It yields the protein CASSLAGGPGTGELFF.

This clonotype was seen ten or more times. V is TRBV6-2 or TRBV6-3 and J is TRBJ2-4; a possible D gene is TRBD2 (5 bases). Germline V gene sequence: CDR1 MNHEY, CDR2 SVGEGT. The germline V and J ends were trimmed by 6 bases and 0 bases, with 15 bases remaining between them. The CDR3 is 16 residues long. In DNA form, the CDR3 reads TGTGCCAGCAGCCCATCCGGACTTCTAGCCAAAAACATTCAGTACTTC. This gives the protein CASSPSGLLAKNIQYF.

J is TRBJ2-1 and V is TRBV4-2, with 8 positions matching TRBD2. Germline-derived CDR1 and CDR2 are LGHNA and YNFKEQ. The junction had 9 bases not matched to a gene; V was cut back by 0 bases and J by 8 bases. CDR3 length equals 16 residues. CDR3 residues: CASSQEGPGRADEQFF. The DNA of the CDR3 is TGTGCCAGCAGCCAAGAGGGCCCCGGGAGGGCCGATGAGCAGTTCTTC.

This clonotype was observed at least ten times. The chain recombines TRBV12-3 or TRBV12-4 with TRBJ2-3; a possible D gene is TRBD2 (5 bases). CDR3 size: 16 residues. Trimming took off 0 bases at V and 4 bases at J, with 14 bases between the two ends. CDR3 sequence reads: CASSLARLARADTQYF. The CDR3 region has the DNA TGTGCCAGCAGTTTAGCGCGCCTAGCCCGGGCAGATACGCAGTATTTT.

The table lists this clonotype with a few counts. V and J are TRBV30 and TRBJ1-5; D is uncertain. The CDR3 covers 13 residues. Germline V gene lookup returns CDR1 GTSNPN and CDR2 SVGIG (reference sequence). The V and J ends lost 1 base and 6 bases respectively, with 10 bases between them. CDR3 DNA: TGTGCCTGGAGTGAGAGGGTTGCTCAGCCCCAGCATTTT. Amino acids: CAWSERVAQPQHF.

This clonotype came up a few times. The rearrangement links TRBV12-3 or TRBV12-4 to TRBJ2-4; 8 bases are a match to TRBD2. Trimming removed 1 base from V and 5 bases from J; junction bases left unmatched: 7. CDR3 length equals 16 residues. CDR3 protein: CASSLGGAGDQNIQYF. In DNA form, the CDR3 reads TGTGCCAGCAGTTTAGGGGGAGCGGGAGACCAAAACATTCAGTACTTC.

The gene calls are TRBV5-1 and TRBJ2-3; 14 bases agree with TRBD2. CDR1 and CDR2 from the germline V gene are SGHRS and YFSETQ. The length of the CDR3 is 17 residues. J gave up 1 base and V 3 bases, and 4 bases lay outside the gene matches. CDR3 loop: CASSWGTSGSGTDTQYF. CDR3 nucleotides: TGCGCCAGCAGCTGGGGGACTAGCGGGAGTGGCACAGATACGCAGTATTTT.

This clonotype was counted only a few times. In DNA form, the CDR3 reads TGTGCCAGCAGTTCAGGGGTTCGCGGGGACTCCGGACGGTCAACTAATGAAAAACTGTTTTTT. It is translated as CASSSGVRGDSGRSTNEKLFF. V gene TRBV27 combines with J gene TRBJ1-4, with D possibly being TRBD1 (6 bases). Trimming removed 4 bases at V and 0 bases at J, with 27 bases between. The CDR3 covers 21 residues. CDR1 MNHEY and CDR2 SMNVEV come from the germline V gene (reference sequence).

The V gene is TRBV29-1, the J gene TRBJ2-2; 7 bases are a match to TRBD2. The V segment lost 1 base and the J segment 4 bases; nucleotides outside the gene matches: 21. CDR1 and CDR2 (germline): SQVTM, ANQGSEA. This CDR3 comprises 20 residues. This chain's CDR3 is CSVEVGRSRETGVPTGELFF. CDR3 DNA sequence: TGCAGCGTTGAAGTCGGGAGGTCCCGTGAGACGGGAGTACCCACCGGGGAGCTGTTTTTT.

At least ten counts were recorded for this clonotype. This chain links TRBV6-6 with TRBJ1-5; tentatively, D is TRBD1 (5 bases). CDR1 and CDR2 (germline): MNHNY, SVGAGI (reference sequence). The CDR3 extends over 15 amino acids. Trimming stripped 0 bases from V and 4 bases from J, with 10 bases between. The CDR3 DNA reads TGTGCCAGCAGTTACTCGATTCAGGGAAATCAGCCCCAGCATTTT. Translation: CASSYSIQGNQPQHF.

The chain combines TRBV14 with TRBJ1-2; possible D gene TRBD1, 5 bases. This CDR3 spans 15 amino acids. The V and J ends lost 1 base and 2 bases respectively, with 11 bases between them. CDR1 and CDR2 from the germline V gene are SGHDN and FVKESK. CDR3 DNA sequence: TGTGCCAGCAGCCAAGCCCCGACAGCGAACTATGGCTACACCTTC. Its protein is CASSQAPTANYGYTF.

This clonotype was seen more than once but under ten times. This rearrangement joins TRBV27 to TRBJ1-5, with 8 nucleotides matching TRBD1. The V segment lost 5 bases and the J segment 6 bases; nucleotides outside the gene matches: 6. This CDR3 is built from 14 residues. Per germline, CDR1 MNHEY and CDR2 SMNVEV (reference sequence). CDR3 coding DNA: TGTGCCAGCAGTCCCGGACAGGGTACTCAGCCCCAGCATTTT. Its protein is CASSPGQGTQPQHF.

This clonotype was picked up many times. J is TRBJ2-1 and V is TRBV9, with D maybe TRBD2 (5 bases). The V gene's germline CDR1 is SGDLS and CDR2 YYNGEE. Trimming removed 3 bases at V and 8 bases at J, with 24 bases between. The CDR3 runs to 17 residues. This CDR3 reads CASSGAPRRGKSYEQFF. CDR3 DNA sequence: TGTGCCAGCAGCGGAGCGCCCCGCCGAGGGAAGAGCTATGAGCAGTTCTTC.

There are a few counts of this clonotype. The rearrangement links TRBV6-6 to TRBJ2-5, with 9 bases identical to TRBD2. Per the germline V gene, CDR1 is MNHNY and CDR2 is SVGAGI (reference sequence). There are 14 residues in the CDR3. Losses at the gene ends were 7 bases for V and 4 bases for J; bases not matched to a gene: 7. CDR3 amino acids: CASNIAGEGETQYF. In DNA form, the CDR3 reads TGTGCCAGCAATATAGCGGGAGAGGGAGAGACCCAGTACTTC.

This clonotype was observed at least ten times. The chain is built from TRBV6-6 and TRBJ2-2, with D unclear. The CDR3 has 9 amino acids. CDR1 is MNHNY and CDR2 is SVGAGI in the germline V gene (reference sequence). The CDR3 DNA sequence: TGTGAGTGGACCGGGGAGCTGTTTTTT. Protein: CEWTGELFF.

The CDR3 DNA is TGTGCCAGCAGCTTTCGAGGGGCCGGAAAACTGTTTTTT. Protein product: CASSFRGAGKLFF. The gene calls are TRBV7-9 and TRBJ1-4; D might be TRBD1 (5 bases). CDR3 length equals 13 residues. Germline lookup yields CDR1 SEHNR and CDR2 FQNEAQ (reference sequence). Trimming cost V 3 bases and J 10 bases, with 12 bases left between them.

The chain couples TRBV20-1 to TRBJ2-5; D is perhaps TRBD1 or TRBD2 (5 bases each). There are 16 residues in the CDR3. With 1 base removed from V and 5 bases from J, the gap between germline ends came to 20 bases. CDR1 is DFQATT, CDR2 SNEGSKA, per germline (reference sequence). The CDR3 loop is CSARGGRAYMGETQYF. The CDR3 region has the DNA TGCAGTGCTAGAGGGGGACGGGCGTACATGGGGGAGACCCAGTACTTC.

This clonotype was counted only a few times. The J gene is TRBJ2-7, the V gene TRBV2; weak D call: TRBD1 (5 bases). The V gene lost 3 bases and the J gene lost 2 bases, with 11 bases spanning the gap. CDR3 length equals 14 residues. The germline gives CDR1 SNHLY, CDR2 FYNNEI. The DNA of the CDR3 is TGTGCCAGCAGTGAGCCCAGGGTACCCTACGAGCAGTACTTC. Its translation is CASSEPRVPYEQYF.

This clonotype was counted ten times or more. The CDR3 sequence: CASSQGTSGISDTQYF. The CDR3 DNA reads as TGTGCCAGCAGCCAAGGGACTAGCGGGATTTCAGATACGCAGTATTTT. The chain carries TRBV11-3 and TRBJ2-3; TRBD2 matches 13 bases. This CDR3 region has 16 residues. CDR1 is SGHNT and CDR2 is YENEEA in the germline V gene. V was pared by 5 bases and J by 4 bases, with 6 bases of the junction left unmatched.

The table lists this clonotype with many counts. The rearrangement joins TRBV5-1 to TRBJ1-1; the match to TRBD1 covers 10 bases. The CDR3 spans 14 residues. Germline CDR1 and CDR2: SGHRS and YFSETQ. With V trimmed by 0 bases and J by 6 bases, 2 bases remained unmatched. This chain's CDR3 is CASSLAGTGAEAFF. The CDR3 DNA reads TGCGCCAGCAGCTTGGCCGGGACAGGGGCTGAAGCTTTCTTT.

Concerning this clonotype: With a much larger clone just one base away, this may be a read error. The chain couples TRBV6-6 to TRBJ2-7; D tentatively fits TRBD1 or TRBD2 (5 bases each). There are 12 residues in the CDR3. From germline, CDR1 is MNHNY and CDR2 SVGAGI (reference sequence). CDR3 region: CACSYSGREQYF. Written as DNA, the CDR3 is TGTGCCTGCAGTTACTCGGGGCGAGAGCAGTACTTC.

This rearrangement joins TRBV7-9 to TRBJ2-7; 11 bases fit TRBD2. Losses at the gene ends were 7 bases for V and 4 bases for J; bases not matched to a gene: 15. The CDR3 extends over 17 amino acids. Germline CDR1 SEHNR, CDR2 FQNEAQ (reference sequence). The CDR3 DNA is TGTGCCAGCACCCCCCCCCGACTAGCGGGAAACGGGTACGAGCAGTACTTC. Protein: CASTPPRLAGNGYEQYF.

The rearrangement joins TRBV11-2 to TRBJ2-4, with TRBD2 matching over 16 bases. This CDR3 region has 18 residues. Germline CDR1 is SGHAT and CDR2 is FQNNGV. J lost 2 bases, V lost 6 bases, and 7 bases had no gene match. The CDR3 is CASRPGLAGGKTKNIQYF. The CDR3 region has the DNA TGTGCCAGCAGGCCGGGACTAGCGGGAGGGAAGACCAAAAACATTCAGTACTTC.

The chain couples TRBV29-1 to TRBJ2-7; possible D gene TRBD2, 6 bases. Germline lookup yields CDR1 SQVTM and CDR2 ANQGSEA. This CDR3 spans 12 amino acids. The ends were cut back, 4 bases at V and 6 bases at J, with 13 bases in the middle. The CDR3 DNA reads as TGCAGCGTTGGCAAGGTGGGAGGCGAGCAGTACTTC. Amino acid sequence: CSVGKVGGEQYF.

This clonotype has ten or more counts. This CDR3 is CASSLSGLPYEQYF. Here the CDR3 DNA reads TGTGCCAGCAGCCTCTCCGGACTTCCCTACGAGCAGTACTTC. V is TRBV9 and J is TRBJ2-7; tentatively, D is TRBD2 (5 bases). The length of the CDR3 is 14 residues. Germline V lookup: CDR1 SGDLS, CDR2 YYNGEE. V shed 4 bases and J shed 2 bases, with 13 bases lying between them.